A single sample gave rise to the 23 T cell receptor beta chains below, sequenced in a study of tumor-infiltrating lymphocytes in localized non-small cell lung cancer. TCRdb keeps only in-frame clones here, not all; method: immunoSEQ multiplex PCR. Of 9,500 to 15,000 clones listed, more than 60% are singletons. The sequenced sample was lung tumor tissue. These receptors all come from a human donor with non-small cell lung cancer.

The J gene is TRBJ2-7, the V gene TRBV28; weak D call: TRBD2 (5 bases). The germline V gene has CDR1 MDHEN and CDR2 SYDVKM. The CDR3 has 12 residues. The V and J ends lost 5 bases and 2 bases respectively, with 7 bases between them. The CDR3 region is CASSQRTYEQYF. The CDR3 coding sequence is TGTGCCAGCAGTCAGCGGACCTACGAGCAGTACTTC.

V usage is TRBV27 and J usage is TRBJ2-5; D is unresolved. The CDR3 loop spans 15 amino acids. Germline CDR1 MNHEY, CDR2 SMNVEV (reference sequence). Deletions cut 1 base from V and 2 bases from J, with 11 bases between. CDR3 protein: CASSLLSLYQETQYF. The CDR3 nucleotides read TGTGCCAGCAGTTTATTGTCTCTATATCAAGAGACCCAGTACTTC.

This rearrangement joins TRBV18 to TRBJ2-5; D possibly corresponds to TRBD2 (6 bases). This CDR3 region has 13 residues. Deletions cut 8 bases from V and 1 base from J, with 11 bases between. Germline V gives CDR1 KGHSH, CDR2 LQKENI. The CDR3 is CASTPGLQETQYF. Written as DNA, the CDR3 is TGTGCCAGCACGCCGGGACTCCAAGAGACCCAGTACTTC.

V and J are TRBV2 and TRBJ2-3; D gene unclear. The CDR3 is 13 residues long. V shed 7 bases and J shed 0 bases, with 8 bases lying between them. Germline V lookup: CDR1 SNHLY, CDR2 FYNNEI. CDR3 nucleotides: TGTGCCAGCAAAGCACTGAGCACAGATACGCAGTATTTT. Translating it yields CASKALSTDTQYF.

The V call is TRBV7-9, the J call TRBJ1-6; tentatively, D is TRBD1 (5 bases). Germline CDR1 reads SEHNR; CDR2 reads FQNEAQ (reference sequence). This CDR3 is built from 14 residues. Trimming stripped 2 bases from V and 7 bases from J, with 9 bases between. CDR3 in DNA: TGTGCCAGCAGCTTATTGGGGGGGAATTCACCCCTCCACTTT. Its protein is CASSLLGGNSPLHF.

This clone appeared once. CDR3 loop: CASGLTKISTGEGEKLFF. In nucleotides, the CDR3 is TGTGCTAGTGGTTTGACCAAAATATCGACAGGGGAAGGTGAAAAACTGTTTTTT. The gene calls are TRBV12-5 and TRBJ1-4; 8 bases map to TRBD1. The length of the CDR3 is 18 residues. V was clipped by 2 bases and J by 7 bases; unmatched bases: 15. Germline CDR1 and CDR2: LGHNT and FRNRAP.

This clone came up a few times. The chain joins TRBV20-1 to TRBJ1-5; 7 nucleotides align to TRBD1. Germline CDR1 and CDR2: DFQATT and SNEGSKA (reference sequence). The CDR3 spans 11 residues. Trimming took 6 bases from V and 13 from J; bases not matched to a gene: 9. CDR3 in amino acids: CSAETGREQHF. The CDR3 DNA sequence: TGCAGTGCCGAGACAGGGAGGGAGCAGCATTTT.

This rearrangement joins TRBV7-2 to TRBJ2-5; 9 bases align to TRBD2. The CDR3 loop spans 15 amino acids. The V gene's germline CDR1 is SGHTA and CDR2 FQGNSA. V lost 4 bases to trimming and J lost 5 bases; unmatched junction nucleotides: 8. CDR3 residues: CASSWQRGDRETQYF. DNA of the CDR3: TGTGCCAGCAGCTGGCAGCGGGGGGATCGGGAGACCCAGTACTTC.

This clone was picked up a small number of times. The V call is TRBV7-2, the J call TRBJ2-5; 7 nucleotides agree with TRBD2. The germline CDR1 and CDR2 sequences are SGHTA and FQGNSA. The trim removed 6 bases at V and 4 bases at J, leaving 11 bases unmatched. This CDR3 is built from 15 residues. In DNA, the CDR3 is TGTGCCAGCAGACCCCTGGCAGGGAGGGGAGAGACCCAGTACTTC. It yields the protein CASRPLAGRGETQYF. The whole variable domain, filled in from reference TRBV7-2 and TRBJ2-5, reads GAGVSQSPSNKVTEKGKDVELRCDPISGHTALYWYRQSLGQGLEFLIYFQGNSAPDKSGLPSDRFSAERTGGSVSTLTIQRTQQEDSAVYLCASRPLAGRGETQYFGPGTRLLVL.

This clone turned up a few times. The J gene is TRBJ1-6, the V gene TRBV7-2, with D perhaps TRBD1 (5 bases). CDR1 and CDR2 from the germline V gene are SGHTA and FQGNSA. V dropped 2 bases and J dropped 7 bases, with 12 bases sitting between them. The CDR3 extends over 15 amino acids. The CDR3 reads CASSLRRDQNSPLHF. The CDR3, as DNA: TGTGCCAGCAGCTTACGACGGGACCAGAATTCACCCCTCCACTTT.

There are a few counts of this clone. The CDR3 spells CASSKTGGYEQYF. The CDR3 DNA reads as TGTGCCAGCAGCAAGACAGGGGGCTACGAGCAGTACTTC. The chain uses TRBV7-8 and TRBJ2-7, with 9 bases lining up with TRBD1. Germline CDR1 is SGHVS and CDR2 is FQNEAQ. V trimming: 5 bases; J trimming: 3 bases; junction bases outside the gene matches: 2. This CDR3 contains 13 residues.

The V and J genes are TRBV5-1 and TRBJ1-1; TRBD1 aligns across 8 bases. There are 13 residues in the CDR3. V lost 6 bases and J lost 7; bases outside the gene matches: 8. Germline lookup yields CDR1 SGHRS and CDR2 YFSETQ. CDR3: CASNDMGTGEAFF. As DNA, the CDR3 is TGCGCCAGCAACGATATGGGGACAGGTGAAGCTTTCTTT.

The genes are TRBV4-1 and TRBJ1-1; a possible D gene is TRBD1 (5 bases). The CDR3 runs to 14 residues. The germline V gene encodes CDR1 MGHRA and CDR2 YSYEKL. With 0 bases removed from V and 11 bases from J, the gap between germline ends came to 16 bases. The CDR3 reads CASSQDPRVVYAFF. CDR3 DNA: TGCGCCAGCAGCCAAGACCCCAGGGTGGTGTACGCTTTCTTT.

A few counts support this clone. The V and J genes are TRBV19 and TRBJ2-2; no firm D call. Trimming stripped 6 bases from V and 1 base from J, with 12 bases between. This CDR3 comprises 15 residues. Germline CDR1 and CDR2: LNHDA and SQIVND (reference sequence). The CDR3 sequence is CASSPRVGNTGELFF. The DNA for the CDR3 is TGTGCCAGTAGCCCTAGGGTCGGGAACACCGGGGAGCTGTTTTTT.

The CDR3: CASSDRGQETQYF. Written as DNA, the CDR3 is TGTGCCAGCAGTGATCGGGGGCAAGAGACCCAGTACTTC. The chain joins TRBV2 to TRBJ2-5, with D maybe TRBD2 (6 bases). From germline, CDR1 is SNHLY and CDR2 FYNNEI. V lost 3 bases, J lost 2 bases, and 7 bases lay in between. The CDR3 has 13 residues.

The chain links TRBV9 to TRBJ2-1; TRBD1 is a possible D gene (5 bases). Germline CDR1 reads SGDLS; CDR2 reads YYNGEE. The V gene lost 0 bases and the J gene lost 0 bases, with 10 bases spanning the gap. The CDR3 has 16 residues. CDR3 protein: CASSVAWGSSYNEQFF. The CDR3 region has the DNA TGTGCCAGCAGCGTAGCTTGGGGCAGCTCCTACAATGAGCAGTTCTTC.

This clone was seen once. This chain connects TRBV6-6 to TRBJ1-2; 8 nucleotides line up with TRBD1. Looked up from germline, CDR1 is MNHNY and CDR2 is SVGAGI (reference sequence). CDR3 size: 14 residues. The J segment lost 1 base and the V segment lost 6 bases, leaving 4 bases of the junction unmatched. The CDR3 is CASSSDRGNYGYTF. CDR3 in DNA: TGTGCCAGCAGCAGCGACAGGGGTAACTATGGCTACACCTTC.

The CDR3 is CASGLGSLAGLVDEQFF. CDR3 coding DNA: TGTGCTAGTGGTTTGGGAAGTCTAGCGGGGCTCGTGGATGAGCAGTTCTTC. The J gene is TRBJ2-1, the V gene TRBV12-5; 9 positions match TRBD2. The CDR3 is 17 amino acids. Germline trimming cut 1 base from V and 8 bases from J; bases unmatched to any gene: 12. In germline, CDR1 is LGHNT, CDR2 FRNRAP.

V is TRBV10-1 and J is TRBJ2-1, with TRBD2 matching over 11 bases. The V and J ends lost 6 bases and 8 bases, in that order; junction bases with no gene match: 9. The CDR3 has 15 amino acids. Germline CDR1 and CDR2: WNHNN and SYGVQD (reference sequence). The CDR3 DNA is TGCGCCAGCAGGAGGGGACTAGCGGCCTCGGATGAGCAGTTCTTC. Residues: CASRRGLAASDEQFF.

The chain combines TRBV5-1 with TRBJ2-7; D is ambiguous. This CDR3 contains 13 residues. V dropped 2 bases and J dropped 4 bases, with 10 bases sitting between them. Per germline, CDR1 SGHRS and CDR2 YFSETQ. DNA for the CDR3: TGCGCCAGCAGCTTACCGGACGGATACGAGCAGTACTTC. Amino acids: CASSLPDGYEQYF.

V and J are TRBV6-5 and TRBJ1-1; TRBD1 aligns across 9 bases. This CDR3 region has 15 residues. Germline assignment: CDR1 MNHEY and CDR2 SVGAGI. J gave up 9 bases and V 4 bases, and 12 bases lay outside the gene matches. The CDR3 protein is CASSFYRDRAPKAFF. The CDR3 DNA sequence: TGTGCCAGCAGTTTCTACCGGGACAGGGCCCCTAAAGCTTTCTTT.

CDR3 sequence reads: CASSESARTIYGYTF. CDR3 bases: TGTGCCAGCAGTGAAAGTGCCCGGACCATATATGGCTACACCTTC. The genes are TRBV2 and TRBJ1-2, with unresolved D. Trimming took off 2 bases at V and 5 bases at J, with 15 bases between the two ends. CDR3 length: 15 residues. Germline lookup yields CDR1 SNHLY and CDR2 FYNNEI. The entire variable domain, with the rest obtained from reference TRBV2 and TRBJ1-2, is as follows: EPEVTQTPSHQVTQMGQEVILRCVPISNHLYFYWYRQILGQKVEFLVSFYNNEISEKSEIFDDQFSVERPDGSNFTLKIRSTKLEDSAMYFCASSESARTIYGYTFGSGTRLTVV.

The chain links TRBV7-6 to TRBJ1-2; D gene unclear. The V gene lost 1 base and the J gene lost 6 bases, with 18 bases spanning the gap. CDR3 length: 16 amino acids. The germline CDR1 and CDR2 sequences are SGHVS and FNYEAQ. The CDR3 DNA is TGTGCCAGCAGCTTAGTCGCTCCCCCAGGCGCCGATGGCTACACCTTC. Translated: CASSLVAPPGADGYTF.